Described below is a single TCR beta chain sequence and its context. These data are taken from a study of blood T cell repertoires in COVID-19. Study as a whole: The United States, Italy and Spain were the sources of the acute and convalescent COVID-19 samples. T cells, B-cell-depleted T cells, or PBMCs provided the cDNA or gDNA that served as material.

Per the study methods: For nucleated cells, counts were estimated from reference gene primer amplification. TCRdb keeps only in-frame clones here, not all; method: immunoSEQ multiplex PCR. V and J calls and clone size are those listed in that table; D and trimming were worked out from the DNA. Among some 200,000 clones listed, 84% were seen once. This CDR3 is 14 amino acids long. The ends lost 4 bases at V and 6 bases at J; junction bases unmatched: 10. CDR1 and CDR2 from the germline V gene are SGHRS and YFSETQ. The chain recombines TRBV5-1 with TRBJ2-7; 7 bases map to TRBD1. The receptor's source is a human donor with acute or convalescent COVID-19. The donor label of this sample is uncertain. The sequencing sample was made of peripheral blood. CDR3 region: CASSQGTASTEQYF. As DNA, the CDR3 is TGCGCCAGCAGCCAAGGGACAGCCTCCACCGAGCAGTACTTC.